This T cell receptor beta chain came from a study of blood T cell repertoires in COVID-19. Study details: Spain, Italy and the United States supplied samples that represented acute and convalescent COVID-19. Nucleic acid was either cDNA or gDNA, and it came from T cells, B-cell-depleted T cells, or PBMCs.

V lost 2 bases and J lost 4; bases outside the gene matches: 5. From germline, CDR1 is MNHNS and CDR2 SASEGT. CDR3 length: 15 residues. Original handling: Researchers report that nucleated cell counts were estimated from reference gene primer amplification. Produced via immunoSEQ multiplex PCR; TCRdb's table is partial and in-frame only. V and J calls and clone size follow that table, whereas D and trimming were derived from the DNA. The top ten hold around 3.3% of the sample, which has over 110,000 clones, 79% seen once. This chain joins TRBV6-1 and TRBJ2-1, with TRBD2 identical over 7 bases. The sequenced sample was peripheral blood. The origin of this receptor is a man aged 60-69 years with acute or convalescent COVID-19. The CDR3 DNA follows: TGTGCCAGCAGTGAACTAGCGGAGGGTTACAATGAGCAGTTCTTC. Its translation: CASSELAEGYNEQFF.